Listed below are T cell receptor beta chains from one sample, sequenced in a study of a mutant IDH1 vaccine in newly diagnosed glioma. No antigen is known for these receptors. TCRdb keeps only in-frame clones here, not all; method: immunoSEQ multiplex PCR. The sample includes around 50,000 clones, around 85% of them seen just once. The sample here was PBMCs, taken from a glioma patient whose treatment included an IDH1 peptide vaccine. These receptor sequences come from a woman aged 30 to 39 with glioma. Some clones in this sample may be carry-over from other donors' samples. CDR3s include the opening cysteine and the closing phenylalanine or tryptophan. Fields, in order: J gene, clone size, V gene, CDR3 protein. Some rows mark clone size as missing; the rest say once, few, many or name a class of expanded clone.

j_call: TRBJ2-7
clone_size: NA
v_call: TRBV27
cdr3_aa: CASSRLAGGPGEQYF

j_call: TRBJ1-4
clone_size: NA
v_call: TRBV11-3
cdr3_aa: CASSLRDSINEKLFF

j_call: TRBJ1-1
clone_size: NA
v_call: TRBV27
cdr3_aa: CGIGDPGKQAPAFF

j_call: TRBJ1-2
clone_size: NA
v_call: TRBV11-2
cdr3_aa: CASSPHDRSYQGYTF

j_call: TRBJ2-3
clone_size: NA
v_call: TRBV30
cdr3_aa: CAWSGGTSGSTDTQYF

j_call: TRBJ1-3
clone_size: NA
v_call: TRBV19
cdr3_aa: CASSIDTAGTGNTIYF

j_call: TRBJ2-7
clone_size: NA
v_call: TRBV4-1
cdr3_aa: CASSPGGLAGLVTYEQYF

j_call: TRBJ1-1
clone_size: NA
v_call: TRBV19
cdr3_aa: CASSMGPNTEAFF

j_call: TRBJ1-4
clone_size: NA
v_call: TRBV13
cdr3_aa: CASSPPEGGGEKLFF

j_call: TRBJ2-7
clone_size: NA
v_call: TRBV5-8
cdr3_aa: CASNPRDRGGYEQYF

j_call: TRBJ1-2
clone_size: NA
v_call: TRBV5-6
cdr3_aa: CASSLGPDYYGYTF

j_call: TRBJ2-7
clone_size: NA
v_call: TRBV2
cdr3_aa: CASSGDSRPTNEQYF

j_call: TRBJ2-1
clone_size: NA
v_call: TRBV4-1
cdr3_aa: CASSQAGTSGINEQFF

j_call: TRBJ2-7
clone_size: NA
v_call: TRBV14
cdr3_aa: CASSQDLVGEQYF

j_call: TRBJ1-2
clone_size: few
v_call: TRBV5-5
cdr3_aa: CASSLLRGYTF